The clone carrying this T cell receptor beta chain was seen only a few times. Its target is unknown. The data were obtained in a study of molecular identifiers for immune sequencing clone quantification. V was clipped by 1 base and J by 1 base; unmatched bases: 2. CDR3 length: 15 residues. Germline assignment: CDR1 LGHNA and CDR2 YSLEER. General study findings and limits: Highly expanded clone sizes could end up underestimated if a barcode were shared by identical TCR molecules.

TCRdb re-derived calls from the PCR reads in MiXCR, one entry per CDR3 protein. This table holds approximately 680,000 distinct CDR3 sequences, roughly 27% found once. With RNA at 10%, 30% or 50%, naive CD8 libraries came from approximately 20,000 to 1,000,000 sorted cells. The clonotype originates from a human donor in good health. Some libraries in this study had Jurkat cell RNA spiked in. The chain links TRBV4-3 to TRBJ2-7, with 9 bases identical to TRBD2. Sequencing was carried out using naive CD8+ T cells from blood, with Jurkat cell RNA spiked in. Subset of the sample: FACS-sorted CD8+CD4-CCR7+CD45RA+ naive T cells. As DNA, the CDR3 is TGCGCCAGCAGCCAAGGGACTAGCGCATCCTACGAGCAGTACTTC. As protein: CASSQGTSASYEQYF.